This TCR beta chain was captured in a study of T cell responses to AZD1222 COVID-19 vaccine. With respect to this clone: Its antigen is currently unknown.

Some clones are missing from TCRdb's copy, which holds only in-frame ones; the method was immunoSEQ multiplex PCR. The sample records over 150,000 clones, roughly nine tenths being singletons. CDR1 and CDR2 (germline): LNHDA, SQIVND (reference sequence). CDR3 length: 14 residues. The V segment lost 4 bases and the J segment 7 bases; nucleotides outside the gene matches: 4. The study, taken as a whole, reports: Baseline seropositivity occurred in only a handful of AZD1222 recipients. Donors skewed white British and female; clonal diversity was possibly underestimated. Reportedly, nearly half of unique spike TCRs recognized epitopes outside B.1.351/B.1.1.7 mutations.

V usage is TRBV19 and J usage is TRBJ2-1; 10 bases map to TRBD2. The input for sequencing was peripheral blood, taken on day 0 of AZD1222 vaccination. The clonotype comes from an adult in good health. CDR3 nucleotides: TGTGCCAGTAGTAAAGCGGGAGGGATAAATGAGCAGTTCTTC. Amino acid sequence: CASSKAGGINEQFF.